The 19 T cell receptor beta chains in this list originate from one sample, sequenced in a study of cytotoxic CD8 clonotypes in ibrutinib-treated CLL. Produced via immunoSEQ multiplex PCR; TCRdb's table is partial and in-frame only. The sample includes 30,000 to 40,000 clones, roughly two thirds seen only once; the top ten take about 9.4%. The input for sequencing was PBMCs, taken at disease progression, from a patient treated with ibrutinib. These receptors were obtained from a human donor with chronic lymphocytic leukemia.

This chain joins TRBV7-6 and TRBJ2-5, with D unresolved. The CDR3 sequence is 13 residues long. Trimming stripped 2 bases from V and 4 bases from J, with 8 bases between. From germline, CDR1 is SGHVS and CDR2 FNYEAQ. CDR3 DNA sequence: TGTGCCAGCAGCTTAAGGTCGATAGAGACCCAGTACTTC. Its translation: CASSLRSIETQYF.

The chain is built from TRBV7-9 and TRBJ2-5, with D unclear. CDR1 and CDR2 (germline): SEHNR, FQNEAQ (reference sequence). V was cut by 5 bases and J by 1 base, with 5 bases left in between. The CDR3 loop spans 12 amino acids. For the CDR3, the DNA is TGTGCCAGCAGCGCCGTCCAAGAGACCCAGTACTTC. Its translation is CASSAVQETQYF.

The DNA for the CDR3 is TGTGCCAGCAGCGATATGGTCGGGGGGACTAGCGGGAGCGCTAGCACAGATACGCAGTATTTT. It encodes CASSDMVGGTSGSASTDTQYF. The J gene is TRBJ2-3, the V gene TRBV9, with 14 bases aligning to TRBD2. CDR3 length: 21 residues. Per germline, CDR1 SGDLS and CDR2 YYNGEE. Losses at the gene ends were 3 bases for V and 0 bases for J; bases not matched to a gene: 15.

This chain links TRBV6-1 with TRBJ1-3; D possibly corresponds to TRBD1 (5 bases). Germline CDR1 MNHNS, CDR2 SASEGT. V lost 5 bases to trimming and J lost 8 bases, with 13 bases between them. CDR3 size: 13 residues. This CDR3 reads CASSRGEGDTIYF. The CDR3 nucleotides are TGTGCCAGCAGTAGGGGCGAAGGGGACACCATATATTTT.

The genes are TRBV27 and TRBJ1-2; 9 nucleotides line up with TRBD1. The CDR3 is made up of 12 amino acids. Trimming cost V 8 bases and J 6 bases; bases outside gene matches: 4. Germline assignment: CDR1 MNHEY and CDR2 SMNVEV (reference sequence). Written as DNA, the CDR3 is TGTGCCAGCTACCGGACAGGGGATGGCTACACCTTC. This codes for CASYRTGDGYTF.

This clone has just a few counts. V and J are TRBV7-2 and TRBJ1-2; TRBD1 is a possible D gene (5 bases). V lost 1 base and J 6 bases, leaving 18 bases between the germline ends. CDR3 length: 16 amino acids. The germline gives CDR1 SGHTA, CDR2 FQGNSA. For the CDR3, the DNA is TGTGCCAGCAGCTTAGGAGGTTCCTCAGCCAGGGATGGCTACACCTTC. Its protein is CASSLGGSSARDGYTF. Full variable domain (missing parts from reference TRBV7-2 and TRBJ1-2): GAGVSQSPSNKVTEKGKDVELRCDPISGHTALYWYRQSLGQGLEFLIYFQGNSAPDKSGLPSDRFSAERTGGSVSTLTIQRTQQEDSAVYLCASSLGGSSARDGYTFGSGTRLTVV.

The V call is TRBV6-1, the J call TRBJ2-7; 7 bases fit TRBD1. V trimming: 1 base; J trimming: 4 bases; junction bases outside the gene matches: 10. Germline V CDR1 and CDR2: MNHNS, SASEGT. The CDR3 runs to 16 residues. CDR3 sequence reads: CASSEDHSQGVYEQYF. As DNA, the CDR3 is TGTGCCAGCAGTGAAGATCATAGTCAGGGGGTTTACGAGCAGTACTTC.

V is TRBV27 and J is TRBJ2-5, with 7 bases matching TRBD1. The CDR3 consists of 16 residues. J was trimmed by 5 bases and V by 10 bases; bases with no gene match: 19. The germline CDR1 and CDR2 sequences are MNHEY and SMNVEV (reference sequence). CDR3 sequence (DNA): TGTGCCACCTCAGTTAACGGGGCTACAGGGGTGGAGACCCAGTACTTC. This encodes CATSVNGATGVETQYF.

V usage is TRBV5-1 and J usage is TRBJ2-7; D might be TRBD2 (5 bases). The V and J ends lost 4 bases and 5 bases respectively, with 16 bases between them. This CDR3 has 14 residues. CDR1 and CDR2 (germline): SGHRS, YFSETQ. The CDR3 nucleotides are TGCGCCAGCAGCGGCGGACTTTCCCAAGACGAGCAGTACTTC. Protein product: CASSGGLSQDEQYF.

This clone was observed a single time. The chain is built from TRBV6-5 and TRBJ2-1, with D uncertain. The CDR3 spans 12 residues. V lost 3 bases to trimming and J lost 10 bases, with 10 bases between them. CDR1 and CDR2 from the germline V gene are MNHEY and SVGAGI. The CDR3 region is CASSYPGREQFF. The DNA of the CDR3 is TGTGCCAGCAGTTATCCGGGTCGCGAGCAGTTCTTC.

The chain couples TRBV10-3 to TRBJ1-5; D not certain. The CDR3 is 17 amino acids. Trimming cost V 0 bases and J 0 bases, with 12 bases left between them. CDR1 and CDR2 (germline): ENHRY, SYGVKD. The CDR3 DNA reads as TGTGCCATCAGTGAGTCAACAGCGACCTATAGCAATCAGCCCCAGCATTTT. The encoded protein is CAISESTATYSNQPQHF.

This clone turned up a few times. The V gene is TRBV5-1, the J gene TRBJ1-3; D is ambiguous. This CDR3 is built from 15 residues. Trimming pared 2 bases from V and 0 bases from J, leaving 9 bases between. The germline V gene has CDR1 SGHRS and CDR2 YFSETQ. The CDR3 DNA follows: TGCGCCAGCAGCTTAGTGGGTAGCTCTGGAAACACCATATATTTT. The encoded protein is CASSLVGSSGNTIYF.

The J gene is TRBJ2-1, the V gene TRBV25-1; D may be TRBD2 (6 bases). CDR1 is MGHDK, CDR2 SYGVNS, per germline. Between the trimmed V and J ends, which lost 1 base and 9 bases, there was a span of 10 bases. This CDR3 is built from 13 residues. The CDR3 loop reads CASSESWGVEQFF. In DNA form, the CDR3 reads TGTGCCAGCAGTGAATCTTGGGGGGTTGAGCAGTTCTTC. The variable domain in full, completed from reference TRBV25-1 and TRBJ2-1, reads EADIYQTPRYLVIGTGKKITLECSQTMGHDKMYWYQQDPGMELHLIHYSYGVNSTEKGDLSSESTVSRIRTEHFPLTLESARPSHTSQYLCASSESWGVEQFFGPGTRLTVL.

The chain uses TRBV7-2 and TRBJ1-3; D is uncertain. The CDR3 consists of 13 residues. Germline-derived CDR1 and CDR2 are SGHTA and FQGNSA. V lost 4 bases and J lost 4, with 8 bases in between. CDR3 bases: TGTGCCAGCAGCTCAACGACAGGAAACACCATATATTTT. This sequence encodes CASSSTTGNTIYF.

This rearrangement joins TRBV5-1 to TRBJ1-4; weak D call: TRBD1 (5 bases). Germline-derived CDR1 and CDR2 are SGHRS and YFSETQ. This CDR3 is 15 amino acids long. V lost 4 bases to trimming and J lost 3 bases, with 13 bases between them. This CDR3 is CASSLTGTSNEKLFF. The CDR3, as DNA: TGCGCCAGCAGCCTAACCGGGACTTCTAATGAAAAACTGTTTTTT.

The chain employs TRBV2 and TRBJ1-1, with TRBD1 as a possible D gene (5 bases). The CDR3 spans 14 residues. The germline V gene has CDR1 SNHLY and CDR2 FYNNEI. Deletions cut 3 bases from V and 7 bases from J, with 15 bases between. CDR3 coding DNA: TGTGCCAGCAGTGATCGGGCAGGGAGTGGTGAAGCTTTCTTT. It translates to CASSDRAGSGEAFF.

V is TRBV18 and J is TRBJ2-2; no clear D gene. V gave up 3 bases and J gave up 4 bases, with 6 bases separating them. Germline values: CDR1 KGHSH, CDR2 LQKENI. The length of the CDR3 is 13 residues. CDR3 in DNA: TGTGCCAGCTCACCTCTCGTCACCGGGGAGCTGTTTTTT. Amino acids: CASSPLVTGELFF.

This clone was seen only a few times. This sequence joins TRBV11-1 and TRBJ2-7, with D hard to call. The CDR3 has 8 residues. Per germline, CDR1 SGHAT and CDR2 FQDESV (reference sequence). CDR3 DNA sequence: TGTGCCAGCCGATTTGGCAGGGTC. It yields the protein CASRFGRV.

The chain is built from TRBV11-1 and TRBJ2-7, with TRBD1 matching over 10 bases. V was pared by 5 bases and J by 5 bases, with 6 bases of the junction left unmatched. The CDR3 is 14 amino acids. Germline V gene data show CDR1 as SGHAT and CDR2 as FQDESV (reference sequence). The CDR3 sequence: CASSRTGGRNEQYF. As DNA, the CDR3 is TGTGCCAGCAGCCGGACAGGGGGAAGGAACGAGCAGTACTTC. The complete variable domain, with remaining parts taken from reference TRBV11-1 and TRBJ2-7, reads EAEVAQSPRYKITEKSQAVAFWCDPISGHATLYWYRQILGQGPELLVQFQDESVVDDSQLPKDRFSAERLKGVDSTLKIQPAELGDSAMYLCASSRTGGRNEQYFGPGTRLTVT.